Listed here are 21 T cell receptor beta chains from one sample, sequenced in a study of blood T cell repertoires in COVID-19. TCRdb's copy holds only in-frame clones and misses some; the assay was immunoSEQ multiplex PCR. The table has 150,000 to 200,000 clones, approximately 84% seen once; the top ten hold under 8.5%. Sequencing input: peripheral blood. The receptor source for this set is a human donor in a cohort sampled during active COVID-19.

The J gene is TRBJ2-7, the V gene TRBV10-1; 9 bases are shared with TRBD1. CDR3 size: 14 residues. Germline V CDR1 and CDR2: WNHNN, SYGVQD (reference sequence). The junction had 7 bases not matched to a gene; V was cut back by 5 bases and J by 5 bases. The CDR3 spells CASSPGQGINEQYF. Here the CDR3 DNA reads TGCGCCAGCAGTCCGGGACAGGGTATCAACGAGCAGTACTTC.

In this sample, this clone turned up once. The chain links TRBV11-2 to TRBJ1-2, with D tentatively TRBD1 (5 bases). The V end was cut by 2 bases, the J end by 5 bases, with 15 bases between. Germline CDR1 is SGHAT and CDR2 is FQNNGV. This CDR3 has 15 residues. The CDR3 loop reads CASSLNRGTRYGYTF. The CDR3, as DNA: TGTGCCAGCAGCTTAAACCGTGGGACTAGGTATGGCTACACCTTC.

The J gene is TRBJ2-3, the V gene TRBV7-9; 8 nucleotides line up with TRBD1. Germline V gene data show CDR1 as SEHNR and CDR2 as FQNEAQ (reference sequence). V gave up 1 base and J gave up 0 bases; unmatched junction bases: 6. The CDR3 loop spans 17 amino acids. Written as DNA, the CDR3 is TGTGCCAGCAGCTTAGAGACAGGGGTGGGGAGCACAGATACGCAGTATTTT. Translating it yields CASSLETGVGSTDTQYF.

This clone was counted a few times. The rearrangement joins TRBV6-6 to TRBJ1-1, with a tentative D call TRBD1 (5 bases). From germline, CDR1 is MNHNY and CDR2 SVGAGI (reference sequence). V lost 6 bases and J 4 bases, leaving 18 bases between the germline ends. The CDR3 sequence is 15 residues long. This CDR3 reads CASSPVRGESTEAFF. The CDR3 DNA follows: TGTGCCAGCAGCCCCGTAAGGGGCGAATCCACTGAAGCTTTCTTT.

The rearrangement links TRBV5-6 to TRBJ2-7; TRBD1 matches at 11 bases. Unmatched junction bases numbered 6, after V lost 4 bases and J lost 6 bases. The CDR3 extends over 14 amino acids. Looked up from germline, CDR1 is SGHDT and CDR2 is YYEEEE. CDR3 region: CASSPGTGGGEQYF. CDR3 in DNA: TGTGCCAGCAGCCCGGGGACAGGGGGAGGCGAGCAGTACTTC.

This chain connects TRBV7-8 to TRBJ2-3; 9 bases agree with TRBD2. The J segment lost 5 bases and the V segment lost 1 base, leaving 7 bases of the junction unmatched. CDR1 and CDR2 from the germline V gene are SGHVS and FQNEAQ. This CDR3 has 16 amino acids. DNA for the CDR3: TGTGCCAGCAGCTTAGTCGGTCTAGCGGGGCAAGATACGCAGTATTTT. It translates to CASSLVGLAGQDTQYF.

The rearrangement links TRBV29-1 to TRBJ2-3, with D possibly TRBD1 on 5 matching bases. CDR3 length equals 14 residues. V was shortened by 1 base and J by 0 bases, with 8 bases between the two germline ends. The germline gives CDR1 SQVTM, CDR2 ANQGSEA. CDR3 loop: CSVEGRVSTDTQYF. CDR3 in DNA: TGCAGCGTTGAAGGCAGGGTGAGCACAGATACGCAGTATTTT.

The V gene is TRBV2, the J gene TRBJ2-6; 9 nucleotides align to TRBD1. Germline V gives CDR1 SNHLY, CDR2 FYNNEI. After removal of 3 bases from V and 0 bases from J, the junction contained 3 bases not matched to a gene. The CDR3 is 17 amino acids. The CDR3 DNA sequence: TGTGCCAGCAGTGAGGGGGACAGGGTCTCTGGGGCCAACGTCCTGACTTTC. Protein sequence: CASSEGDRVSGANVLTF. The variable domain in full, with the rest retrieved from reference TRBV2 and TRBJ2-6, is EPEVTQTPSHQVTQMGQEVILRCVPISNHLYFYWYRQILGQKVEFLVSFYNNEISEKSEIFDDQFSVERPDGSNFTLKIRSTKLEDSAMYFCASSEGDRVSGANVLTFGAGSRLTVL.

The V and J genes are TRBV10-3 and TRBJ1-1, with 7 bases matching TRBD1. CDR1 ENHRY and CDR2 SYGVKD come from the germline V gene. The CDR3 contains 15 residues. V dropped 2 bases and J dropped 0; count of bases not matched to a gene: 3. The DNA for the CDR3 is TGTGCCATCAGTGAGAAGACAGGGATGAACACTGAAGCTTTCTTT. Protein sequence: CAISEKTGMNTEAFF.

The gene calls are TRBV18 and TRBJ2-1; TRBD2 might be the D (5 bases). V lost 3 bases and J 0 bases, leaving 12 bases between the germline ends. The CDR3 extends over 16 amino acids. CDR1 is KGHSH and CDR2 is LQKENI in the germline V gene. The CDR3 DNA is TGTGCCAGCTCACCGCCTACTAGTTTCTCCTACAATGAGCAGTTCTTC. This encodes CASSPPTSFSYNEQFF.

The rearrangement uses TRBV29-1 and TRBJ2-7, with a weak D call TRBD1 (6 bases). There are 15 residues in the CDR3. The germline gives CDR1 SQVTM, CDR2 ANQGSEA. The ends were cut back, 2 bases at V and 4 bases at J, with 18 bases in the middle. The CDR3 DNA follows: TGCAGCGTTGAATGTCTAGGACAGAACCTTTACGAGCAGTACTTC. It is translated as CSVECLGQNLYEQYF.

V and J are TRBV27 and TRBJ2-6; D unclear. Between the trimmed V and J ends, which lost 4 bases and 4 bases, there was a span of 11 bases. Germline assignment: CDR1 MNHEY and CDR2 SMNVEV (reference sequence). The CDR3 consists of 15 residues. The CDR3: CASSSLLGGANVLTF. DNA for the CDR3: TGTGCCAGCAGTTCCCTCTTGGGCGGGGCCAACGTCCTGACTTTC.

This clone was found once. V and J are TRBV2 and TRBJ1-4; D might be TRBD1 (5 bases). Germline loops: CDR1 SNHLY, CDR2 FYNNEI. There are 15 residues in the CDR3. V gave up 7 bases and J gave up 0 bases, with 12 bases separating them. The CDR3 bases are TGTGCCAGCACCAGGGATGAAGCAACTAATGAAAAACTGTTTTTT. Translated: CASTRDEATNEKLFF.

This clone was found once. The chain couples TRBV7-9 to TRBJ2-7; 7 bases match TRBD2. CDR3 size: 15 residues. V trimming: 4 bases; J trimming: 0 bases; junction bases outside the gene matches: 6. Germline CDR1 reads SEHNR; CDR2 reads FQNEAQ (reference sequence). The CDR3 reads CASSYGRGSSYEQYF. The CDR3 DNA is TGTGCCAGCAGCTATGGGCGGGGGAGCTCCTACGAGCAGTACTTC.

A few counts support this clone. The genes are TRBV4-1 and TRBJ1-1; TRBD1 might be the D (5 bases). The CDR3 is 14 amino acids. Germline CDR1 and CDR2: MGHRA and YSYEKL. The germline V and J ends were trimmed by 6 bases and 1 base, with 12 bases remaining between them. CDR3 residues: CASRGPLKNTEAFF. Written as DNA, the CDR3 is TGCGCCAGCAGGGGGCCTCTAAAGAACACTGAAGCTTTCTTT.

The chain couples TRBV6-5 to TRBJ1-4, with D hard to call. Trimming removed 0 bases from V and 7 bases from J, with 12 bases in between. CDR3 length: 15 amino acids. Per the germline V gene, CDR1 is MNHEY and CDR2 is SVGAGI. The chain's CDR3 is CASSYSGPGSEKLFF. Here the CDR3 DNA reads TGTGCCAGCAGTTACTCTGGGCCGGGAAGTGAAAAACTGTTTTTT.

There are a few counts of this clone. The chain joins TRBV4-2 to TRBJ1-3; no clear D gene. Trimming took off 0 bases at V and 0 bases at J, with 9 bases between the two ends. Per the germline V gene, CDR1 is LGHNA and CDR2 is YNFKEQ. The CDR3 consists of 16 residues. The CDR3 loop is CASSQDWHHSGNTIYF. CDR3 coding DNA: TGTGCCAGCAGCCAAGATTGGCACCACTCTGGAAACACCATATATTTT.

The chain has TRBV19 and TRBJ2-7; 8 positions agree with TRBD1. V lost 3 bases to trimming and J lost 0 bases; unmatched junction nucleotides: 7. The CDR3 has 16 amino acids. Germline V gives CDR1 LNHDA, CDR2 SQIVND (reference sequence). This CDR3 reads CASSMGRTGSSYEQYF. For the CDR3, the DNA is TGTGCCAGTAGTATGGGGAGGACAGGGAGCTCCTACGAGCAGTACTTC.

V gene TRBV21-1 combines with J gene TRBJ1-1; TRBD1, the table's D call, lacks a check against the DNA. TRBV21-1 is tagged as a pseudogene. The CDR3 consists of 14 residues. This CDR3 reads CASSKTGGWTEAFF. The CDR3 DNA follows: TGTGCCAGCAGCAAAACAGGGGGATGGACTGAAGCTTTCTTT.

The CDR3 protein is CASSLPDTQYF. As DNA, the CDR3 is TGTGCCAGCAGCCTTCCAGATACGCAGTATTTT. The J gene is TRBJ2-3, the V gene TRBV7-2; no clear D gene. Trimming stripped 5 bases from V and 4 bases from J, with 4 bases between. Germline lookup yields CDR1 SGHTA and CDR2 FQGNSA. The CDR3 is made up of 11 amino acids.

This chain links TRBV9 with TRBJ2-7; 8 bases line up with TRBD2. In germline, CDR1 is SGDLS, CDR2 YYNGEE. After removal of 4 bases from V and 3 bases from J, the junction contained 6 bases not matched to a gene. This CDR3 is built from 14 residues. CDR3 nucleotide sequence: TGTGCCAGCAGCACTCAGGCGGGGGGCTACGAGCAGTACTTC. Protein: CASSTQAGGYEQYF.